This T cell receptor (beta chain) emerged from a study of human T cells and chemical hapten exposure. The time point here: patch test 2, 6 weeks after DPC sensitization. Treatment defined: therapeutic diphenylcyclopropenone sensitization with weekly scalp DPC. The donor pool consisted of alopecia patients aged 18 to 70 years, considered suitable for DPC. It was unfractionated whole blood from which total RNA was extracted. CDR1 is WSHSY, CDR2 SAAADI, per germline. Trimming removed 3 bases from V and 7 bases from J, with 15 bases in between. The CDR3 is 15 amino acids. Each CDR3 protein is one row after TCRdb ran MiXCR on the RACE reads. The sample consists of about 110,000 distinct CDR3 sequences, less than 10% of them appearing once. This clonotype was observed at least ten times. What it binds is not known. Findings and limits, study-wide: Expanded TCR sets contained significantly more large CDR3 similarity clusters than controls. TCRs exceeding a frequency of 1 in 1000 stayed unchanged under DPC sensitization.

V gene TRBV10-2 combines with J gene TRBJ1-4, with TRBD1 as a possible D gene (5 bases). The sample consisted of whole blood, taken in connection with sensitization to the hapten diphenylcyclopropenone (DPC). The origin of this receptor is a woman aged 40 to 50 with alopecia areata. Some clones in this sample may be carry-over from other donors' samples. The CDR3, as DNA: TGCGCCAGCAGTGACGGGACTGCGGGGGGTGAAAAACTGTTTTTT. Protein sequence: CASSDGTAGGEKLFF.